Ten or more counts support the clone carrying this T cell receptor (beta chain). Antigen unknown. This record comes from a study of Graves' ophthalmopathy and Graves' hyperthyroidism. General observations from the study: A majority of expanded thyroid clonotypes exceeding 0.001 frequency were likewise present in blood.

Germline CDR1 LGHDT, CDR2 YNNKEL (reference sequence). J lost 4 bases, V lost 2 bases, and 6 bases had no gene match. The CDR3 runs 15 residues. With a duration under 3 months, ophthalmopathy in the donors showed moderate-to-severe activity, CAS ≥3 and NOSPECS ≥4. Amplification from RNA transcripts yielded the TCR beta CDR3 regions. In the first round, RT-PCR was carried out with HTBI primers, and a multiplex PCR formed the second round. TCRdb re-called the multiplex PCR reads with MiXCR, one entry per CDR3 protein. Among 200,000 to 250,000 distinct CDR3 sequences, 20% to 25% were seen once, and the ten largest hold under 55%.

The gene calls are TRBV3-1 and TRBJ2-5; TRBD1 matches 8 bases. The source is a woman aged 45-59 years with Graves' ophthalmopathy. Sequenced: peripheral blood. CDR3 residues: CASSQIQGVLETQYF. The CDR3 DNA reads as TGTGCCAGCAGCCAAATACAGGGGGTTTTAGAGACCCAGTACTTC.